A single sample is the source of the 20 T cell receptor beta chains below, sequenced in a study of a mutant IDH1 vaccine in newly diagnosed glioma. Measured with immunoSEQ multiplex PCR; TCRdb has only the in-frame clones, and not every one. The repertoire consists of some 62,000 clones, with less than 90% occurring once and the leading ten covering about 3.8%. Time point denoted: week 47, end of study. In every dose of vaccine, 300 ug of mutant IDH1 20-mer peptide was given alongside topical imiquimod. Their recognized antigens are unknown. Sequenced here: PBMCs, sampled from a glioma patient whose treatment included an IDH1 peptide vaccine. These TCRs come from a man aged 30 to 45 with glioma.

This clone has only one observation. V is TRBV2 and J is TRBJ2-3; 8 bases are shared with TRBD1. This CDR3 is 14 amino acids long. Germline assignment: CDR1 SNHLY and CDR2 FYNNEI. V lost 6 bases to trimming and J lost 8 bases; unmatched junction nucleotides: 10. The CDR3 here is CASSDYRGYGTQYF. The CDR3, as DNA: TGTGCCAGCAGCGATTACAGGGGGTATGGTACGCAGTATTTT.

The chain combines TRBV6-5 with TRBJ1-5; 9 bases line up with TRBD1. CDR3 length: 15 amino acids. Trimming took 2 bases from V and 5 from J; bases not matched to a gene: 4. Germline V lookup: CDR1 MNHEY, CDR2 SVGAGI. DNA for the CDR3: TGTGCCAGCAGTTACGTCGGGACAGGGCATCAGCCCCAGCATTTT. It specifies CASSYVGTGHQPQHF.

V is TRBV6-1 and J is TRBJ2-5, with TRBD2 identical over 10 bases. Germline-derived CDR1 and CDR2 are MNHNS and SASEGT. The CDR3 extends over 17 amino acids. Germline trimming cut 3 bases from V and 3 bases from J; bases unmatched to any gene: 10. CDR3 residues: CASSEPKRGGRKETQYF. The CDR3 DNA reads as TGTGCCAGCAGTGAGCCAAAGCGGGGGGGCAGGAAAGAGACCCAGTACTTC.

The chain employs TRBV6-4 and TRBJ1-1; 7 positions match TRBD1. J lost 1 base, V lost 6 bases, and 5 bases had no gene match. The germline gives CDR1 MRHNA, CDR2 SNTAGT. The CDR3 is made up of 14 amino acids. CDR3 amino acids: CASRRQGRNTEAFF. The CDR3 DNA follows: TGTGCCAGCAGAAGACAGGGAAGGAACACTGAAGCTTTCTTT.

V is TRBV9 and J is TRBJ1-1; D possibly corresponds to TRBD1 (6 bases). The V end lost 0 bases, the J end lost 1 base, and 16 bases lay between the germline ends. From germline, CDR1 is SGDLS and CDR2 YYNGEE. The length of the CDR3 is 17 residues. DNA for the CDR3: TGTGCCAGCAGCGTAGGCCCATTGGGGGGCGCGAACACTGAAGCTTTCTTT. Encoded protein: CASSVGPLGGANTEAFF.

The chain couples TRBV2 to TRBJ1-2; D gene unclear. V was cut by 4 bases and J by 0 bases, with 6 bases left in between. From germline, CDR1 is SNHLY and CDR2 FYNNEI. The CDR3 has 13 residues. The CDR3 nucleotides read TGTGCCAGCAGTGCCGATTCTAACTATGGCTACACCTTC. Protein product: CASSADSNYGYTF.

The chain combines TRBV19 with TRBJ1-1, with a weak D call TRBD1 (5 bases). The germline V gene encodes CDR1 LNHDA and CDR2 SQIVND (reference sequence). With 6 bases removed from V and 4 bases from J, the gap between germline ends came to 12 bases. The CDR3 length is 13 residues. The CDR3 DNA is TGTGCCAGTAGATCGCAGGGCCCCACTGAAGCTTTCTTT. Amino acids: CASRSQGPTEAFF.

The chain joins TRBV5-1 to TRBJ2-7; D is ambiguous. The CDR3 covers 13 residues. The germline V gene has CDR1 SGHRS and CDR2 YFSETQ. Trimming took 0 bases from V and 2 from J, leaving 6 bases between them. Written as DNA, the CDR3 is TGCGCCAGCAGCTTGGCCCCCGCCTACGAGCAGTACTTC. Protein sequence: CASSLAPAYEQYF.

The rearrangement joins TRBV2 to TRBJ2-3, with TRBD2 identical over 10 bases. V gave up 4 bases and J gave up 0 bases; unmatched junction bases: 10. This CDR3 is built from 18 residues. The V gene's germline CDR1 is SNHLY and CDR2 FYNNEI. The DNA for the CDR3 is TGTGCCAGCAGTGTTCAAGCGGGGGGGGCTAGGAGCACAGATACGCAGTATTTT. Translation gives CASSVQAGGARSTDTQYF.

The chain joins TRBV25-1 to TRBJ1-3, with D possibly TRBD1 on 5 matching bases. Trimming took 5 bases from V and 3 from J, leaving 8 bases between them. The CDR3 sequence is 13 residues long. The V gene's germline CDR1 is MGHDK and CDR2 SYGVNS. The CDR3 protein is CASSRGFGNTIYF. The CDR3, as DNA: TGTGCCAGCAGTAGGGGATTTGGAAACACCATATATTTT.

V is TRBV2 and J is TRBJ2-7, with 9 nucleotides matching TRBD2. With V trimmed by 2 bases and J by 6 bases, 2 bases remained unmatched. This CDR3 spans 13 amino acids. The germline V gene encodes CDR1 SNHLY and CDR2 FYNNEI. The CDR3 nucleotides are TGTGCCAGCAGTGAATCGACTAGCGGCGAGCAGTACTTC. It is translated as CASSESTSGEQYF.

The rearrangement uses TRBV28 and TRBJ1-5, with 8 bases aligning to TRBD1. Germline CDR1 reads MDHEN; CDR2 reads SYDVKM. This CDR3 spans 16 amino acids. J lost 3 bases, V lost 6 bases, and 10 bases had no gene match. Here the CDR3 reads CASRTSDRGNNQPQHF. The CDR3 DNA reads TGTGCCAGCAGAACATCCGACAGGGGAAACAATCAGCCCCAGCATTTT.

The genes are TRBV5-5 and TRBJ2-1, with D tentatively TRBD1 or TRBD2 (5 bases each). The CDR3 is made up of 13 amino acids. The germline V gene has CDR1 SGHKS and CDR2 YYEKEE (reference sequence). V was shortened by 7 bases and J by 4 bases, with 12 bases between the two germline ends. The CDR3 reads CASRGRVYNEQFF. In DNA form, the CDR3 reads TGTGCCAGCCGGGGCAGGGTATACAATGAGCAGTTCTTC. Variable domain in full (rest from reference TRBV5-5 and TRBJ2-1): DAGVTQSPTHLIKTRGQQVTLRCSPISGHKSVSWYQQVLGQGPQFIFQYYEKEERGRGNFPDRFSARQFPNYSSELNVNALLLGDSALYLCASRGRVYNEQFFGPGTRLTVL.

This chain uses TRBV6-1 with TRBJ2-6, with 10 bases identical to TRBD1. The CDR3 spans 17 residues. Germline V gives CDR1 MNHNS, CDR2 SASEGT. V was clipped by 4 bases and J by 0 bases; unmatched bases: 3. The CDR3 DNA follows: TGTGCCAGCAGTGCGGGACAGGGGAGCTCTGGGGCCAACGTCCTGACTTTC. Residues: CASSAGQGSSGANVLTF.

This clone turned up a few times. The chain uses TRBV5-1 and TRBJ1-1; a weak D match, TRBD1 (5 bases). Germline CDR1 SGHRS, CDR2 YFSETQ. Trimming took off 5 bases at V and 3 bases at J, with 17 bases between the two ends. This CDR3 spans 15 amino acids. This CDR3 reads CASREGEGRDTEAFF. The DNA of the CDR3 is TGCGCCAGCAGAGAAGGGGAGGGGAGGGACACTGAAGCTTTCTTT.

The chain combines TRBV5-1 with TRBJ1-6, with 9 nucleotides matching TRBD1. The CDR3 contains 14 residues. The V and J ends lost 5 bases and 7 bases, in that order; junction bases with no gene match: 4. Germline lookup yields CDR1 SGHRS and CDR2 YFSETQ. CDR3: CASRPGTGNSPLHF. The CDR3 DNA reads as TGCGCCAGCAGACCCGGGACAGGGAATTCACCCCTCCACTTT.

The V call is TRBV7-6, the J call TRBJ1-5; D uncertain. There are 12 residues in the CDR3. Trimming stripped 5 bases from V and 5 bases from J, with 7 bases between. In germline, CDR1 is SGHVS, CDR2 FNYEAQ. The CDR3 is CASSQIDQPQHF. The CDR3 nucleotides read TGTGCCAGCAGCCAAATCGATCAGCCCCAGCATTTT.

This chain links TRBV27 with TRBJ1-3; D possibly corresponds to TRBD1 (6 bases). V was shortened by 3 bases and J by 1 base, with 10 bases between the two germline ends. From germline, CDR1 is MNHEY and CDR2 SMNVEV (reference sequence). The CDR3 length is 15 residues. CDR3 in amino acids: CASSFSRGSGNTIYF. In DNA form, the CDR3 reads TGTGCCAGCAGTTTTTCCAGGGGATCTGGAAACACCATATATTTT.

The chain combines TRBV5-1 with TRBJ2-3; no clear D gene. The CDR3 extends over 14 amino acids. V lost 2 bases to trimming and J lost 5 bases, with 12 bases between them. In germline, CDR1 is SGHRS, CDR2 YFSETQ. The CDR3 is CASSLGTAGDTQYF. In DNA, the CDR3 is TGCGCCAGCAGCTTAGGTACAGCTGGAGATACGCAGTATTTT.

This clone was counted a few times. The chain uses TRBV15 and TRBJ1-1, with D hard to call. Germline CDR1 LNHNV, CDR2 YYDKDF (reference sequence). The V and J ends lost 0 bases and 5 bases respectively, with 7 bases between them. The CDR3 is 13 residues long. CDR3 DNA: TGTGCCACCAGCAGAGAGTGGGGTACTGAAGCTTTCTTT. Amino acid sequence: CATSREWGTEAFF.